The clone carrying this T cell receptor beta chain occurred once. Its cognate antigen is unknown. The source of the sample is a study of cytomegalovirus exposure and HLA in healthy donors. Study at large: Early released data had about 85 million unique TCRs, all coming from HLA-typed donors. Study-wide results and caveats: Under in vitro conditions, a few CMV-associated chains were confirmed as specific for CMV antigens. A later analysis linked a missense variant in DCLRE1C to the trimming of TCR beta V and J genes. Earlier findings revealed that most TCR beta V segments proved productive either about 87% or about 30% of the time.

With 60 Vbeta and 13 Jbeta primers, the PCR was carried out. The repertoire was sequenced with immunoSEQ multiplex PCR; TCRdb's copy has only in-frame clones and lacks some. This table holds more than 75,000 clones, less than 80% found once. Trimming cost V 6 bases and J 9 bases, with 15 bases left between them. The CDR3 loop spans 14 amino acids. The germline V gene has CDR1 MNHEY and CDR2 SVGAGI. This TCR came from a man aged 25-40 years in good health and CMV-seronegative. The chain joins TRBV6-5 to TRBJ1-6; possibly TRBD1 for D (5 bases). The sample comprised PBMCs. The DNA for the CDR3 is TGTGCCAGCAGAGGAGGGGTTGGGAGTTCACCCCTCCACTTT. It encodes CASRGGVGSSPLHF.